A single sample gave rise to the 21 T cell receptor beta chains below, sequenced in a study of blood T cell repertoires in COVID-19. Measured with immunoSEQ multiplex PCR; TCRdb has only the in-frame clones, and not every one. The sample consists of around 260,000 clones, approximately 91% of them appearing once. Sequencing was performed on peripheral blood. The receptors here all came from a person aged 18 to 29 with COVID-19, enrolled during active disease.

The chain has TRBV7-3 and TRBJ1-3, with 8 bases aligning to TRBD1. The CDR3 runs to 16 residues. J was trimmed by 0 bases and V by 3 bases; bases with no gene match: 4. Per the germline V gene, CDR1 is SGHTA and CDR2 is FQGTGA. CDR3 sequence: CASSLTGAGSGNTIYF. CDR3 in DNA: TGTGCCAGCAGCTTGACAGGGGCAGGCTCTGGAAACACCATATATTTT.

The chain uses TRBV3-1 (or the pseudogene TRBV3-2) and TRBJ2-3; weak D call: TRBD2 (6 bases). The germline gives CDR1 LGHDT, CDR2 YNNKEL (reference sequence). Trimming left V 2 bases short and J 5 bases short, with 17 bases between. The CDR3 is 16 residues long. The CDR3 DNA sequence: TGTGCCAGCAGCCAACCAACTAGCCTGGTTGGAGATACGCAGTATTTT. Translated, it gives CASSQPTSLVGDTQYF.

This chain joins TRBV7-8 and TRBJ2-7; 8 positions agree with TRBD1. The trim removed 1 base at V and 4 bases at J, leaving 3 bases unmatched. This CDR3 is built from 14 residues. Looked up from germline, CDR1 is SGHVS and CDR2 is FQNEAQ. The chain's CDR3 is CASSLGGTGYEQYF. CDR3 sequence (DNA): TGTGCCAGCAGCTTAGGTGGGACAGGTTACGAGCAGTACTTC.

V gene TRBV5-1 combines with J gene TRBJ2-3; the match to TRBD1 covers 9 bases. CDR1 SGHRS and CDR2 YFSETQ come from the germline V gene. Unmatched junction bases numbered 4, after V lost 3 bases and J lost 5 bases. This CDR3 is 14 amino acids long. The CDR3 loop reads CASSSQGAGDTQYF. The DNA of the CDR3 is TGCGCCAGCAGCTCACAGGGGGCAGGAGATACGCAGTATTTT. Full variable domain (missing parts from reference TRBV5-1 and TRBJ2-3): KAGVTQTPRYLIKTRGQQVTLSCSPISGHRSVSWYQQTPGQGLQFLFEYFSETQRNKGNFPGRFSGRQFSNSRSEMNVSTLELGDSALYLCASSSQGAGDTQYFGPGTRLTVL.

The chain uses TRBV15 and TRBJ2-1, with 8 positions matching TRBD1. Germline V gene lookup returns CDR1 LNHNV and CDR2 YYDKDF (reference sequence). The CDR3 runs to 15 residues. The J segment lost 7 bases and the V segment lost 1 base, leaving 6 bases of the junction unmatched. The CDR3 is CATSRARTGLNEQFF. CDR3 sequence (DNA): TGTGCCACCAGCAGAGCCCGGACAGGGTTGAATGAGCAGTTCTTC.

The chain uses TRBV9 and TRBJ2-5, with a possible D match to TRBD2 (6 bases). CDR3 length equals 15 residues. Deletions cut 2 bases from V and 1 base from J, with 12 bases between. CDR1 and CDR2 (germline): SGDLS, YYNGEE. The CDR3: CASSVVGGVQETQYF. The CDR3 region has the DNA TGTGCCAGCAGCGTGGTTGGCGGGGTCCAAGAGACCCAGTACTTC.

The rearrangement links TRBV6-2 or TRBV6-3 to TRBJ2-7, with a weak D call TRBD2 (6 bases). Per the germline V gene, CDR1 is MNHEY and CDR2 is SVGEGT. This CDR3 is built from 16 residues. V dropped 4 bases and J dropped 3 bases, with 19 bases sitting between them. The CDR3 nucleotides read TGTGCCAGCAGTTCCTGGACTGGGAGGAGGGGCTACGAGCAGTACTTC. The encoded protein is CASSSWTGRRGYEQYF.

The chain combines TRBV15 with TRBJ1-6; D gene unclear. The CDR3 runs to 19 residues. Germline assignment: CDR1 LNHNV and CDR2 YYDKDF (reference sequence). Trimming took 3 bases from V and 13 from J, leaving 31 bases between them. CDR3 region: CATSSNRRDFWAGGSPLHF. CDR3 coding DNA: TGTGCCACCAGCAGTAACCGAAGAGATTTTTGGGCAGGAGGGAGTCCCCTCCACTTT.

The chain uses TRBV28 and TRBJ2-1, with 11 bases identical to TRBD2. Trimming cost V 6 bases and J 6 bases; bases outside gene matches: 10. Germline CDR1 MDHEN, CDR2 SYDVKM. The CDR3 spans 16 residues. Here the CDR3 reads CASRHLAGGNSNEQFF. CDR3 DNA sequence: TGTGCCAGCAGGCACCTAGCGGGAGGAAATAGCAATGAGCAGTTCTTC.

The chain recombines TRBV3-1 (or the pseudogene TRBV3-2) with TRBJ2-3; D is possibly TRBD2 (5 bases). The CDR3 runs 13 residues. CDR1 and CDR2 from the germline V gene are LGHDT and YNNKEL (reference sequence). Trimming cost V 4 bases and J 6 bases, with 11 bases left between them. As DNA, the CDR3 is TGTGCCAGCAGCCGCCAGAGGGAGGATACGCAGTATTTT. Its protein is CASSRQREDTQYF.

The V call is TRBV7-2, the J call TRBJ2-7; D is uncertain. This CDR3 comprises 14 residues. Between the trimmed V and J ends, which lost 1 base and 2 bases, there was a span of 9 bases. The V gene's germline CDR1 is SGHTA and CDR2 FQGNSA. CDR3 DNA sequence: TGTGCCAGCAGCTTAGTGTCCCGTACCTACGAGCAGTACTTC. Encoded protein: CASSLVSRTYEQYF.

V usage is TRBV28 and J usage is TRBJ2-7, with 7 positions matching TRBD1. The CDR3 has 13 amino acids. Germline CDR1 and CDR2: MDHEN and SYDVKM. Unmatched junction bases numbered 10, after V lost 10 bases and J lost 4 bases. The CDR3 loop reads CATTVGGAYEQYF. Written as DNA, the CDR3 is TGTGCCACCACGGTAGGGGGCGCGTACGAGCAGTACTTC.

The chain employs TRBV21-1 and TRBJ2-7; the table's D gene call, TRBD1, was not cross checked with the DNA. TRBV21-1 is reported as a pseudogene. CDR3 length equals 15 residues. The CDR3 spells CASSKQGQGLYEQYF. CDR3 sequence (DNA): TGTGCCAGCAGCAAACAGGGACAGGGGCTCTACGAGCAGTACTTC.

The V gene is TRBV6-5, the J gene TRBJ1-5; maybe TRBD1 (6 bases). Looked up from germline, CDR1 is MNHEY and CDR2 is SVGAGI. The CDR3 has 15 amino acids. Trimming stripped 6 bases from V and 3 bases from J, with 15 bases between. The CDR3 is CASRPTGLSNQPQHF. CDR3 DNA: TGTGCCAGCAGACCGACAGGCCTCTCCAATCAGCCCCAGCATTTT.

The chain is built from TRBV29-1 and TRBJ2-2, with 7 bases matching TRBD1. CDR3 size: 13 residues. V dropped 8 bases and J dropped 6; count of bases not matched to a gene: 9. CDR1 is SQVTM, CDR2 ANQGSEA, per germline. CDR3 sequence reads: CSIPGQTSGELFF. The CDR3 DNA reads as TGCAGCATACCGGGACAGACTTCCGGGGAGCTGTTTTTT.

The chain joins TRBV7-3 to TRBJ2-7; 9 positions agree with TRBD2. Germline V gene sequence: CDR1 SGHTA, CDR2 FQGTGA. The CDR3 is 15 amino acids. V lost 2 bases, J lost 3 bases, and 5 bases stayed unmatched. The CDR3 DNA is TGTGCCAGCAGCTTAGAAGCGGGAGGCCTCTACGAGCAGTACTTC. This sequence encodes CASSLEAGGLYEQYF.

This chain uses TRBV5-4 with TRBJ1-2; D possibly corresponds to TRBD1 (5 bases). The CDR3 has 14 amino acids. The germline V and J ends were trimmed by 0 bases and 0 bases, with 6 bases remaining between them. The germline V gene has CDR1 SGHNT and CDR2 YYREEE (reference sequence). The chain's CDR3 is CASSLGQPNYGYTF. CDR3 sequence (DNA): TGTGCCAGCAGCTTGGGACAGCCTAACTATGGCTACACCTTC.

This clone appeared a single time. This chain uses TRBV5-1 with TRBJ2-5; tentatively, D is TRBD1 (6 bases). The length of the CDR3 is 18 residues. Trimming took off 4 bases at V and 1 base at J, with 23 bases between the two ends. Germline assignment: CDR1 SGHRS and CDR2 YFSETQ. This CDR3 is CASSIRDKRAPFQETQYF. As DNA, the CDR3 is TGCGCCAGCAGCATCCGGGACAAACGCGCCCCCTTCCAAGAGACCCAGTACTTC.

CDR3 region: CASSLAWGRGHEQYF. The CDR3 region has the DNA TGTGCCAGCAGCTTAGCTTGGGGGCGCGGCCACGAGCAGTACTTC. The chain combines TRBV7-2 with TRBJ2-7, with TRBD1 as a possible D gene (6 bases). Trimming took off 0 bases at V and 5 bases at J, with 14 bases between the two ends. Germline assignment: CDR1 SGHTA and CDR2 FQGNSA. The CDR3 spans 15 residues.

The V and J genes are TRBV7-9 and TRBJ1-1; D perhaps matches TRBD1 (5 bases). Looked up from germline, CDR1 is SEHNR and CDR2 is FQNEAQ (reference sequence). CDR3 length: 14 residues. Trimming shortened V by 1 base and J by 1 base, and 7 bases separated the two germline ends. As DNA, the CDR3 is TGTGCCAGCAGCTTAGGTGACAGGAACACTGAAGCTTTCTTT. This gives the protein CASSLGDRNTEAFF. Full variable domain (remainder filled in from reference TRBV7-9 and TRBJ1-1): DTGVSQNPRHKITKRGQNVTFRCDPISEHNRLYWYRQTLGQGPEFLTYFQNEAQLEKSRLLSDRFSAERPKGSFSTLEIQRTEQGDSAMYLCASSLGDRNTEAFFGQGTRLTVV.

The V call is TRBV6-6, the J call TRBJ2-3; possible D gene TRBD2, 6 bases. Trimming left V 6 bases short and J 2 bases short, with 18 bases between. CDR1 and CDR2 from the germline V gene are MNHNY and SVGAGI (reference sequence). The CDR3 runs to 16 residues. CDR3: CASRPPGGVLTDTQYF. In DNA form, the CDR3 reads TGTGCCAGCAGGCCCCCCGGAGGGGTTCTCACAGATACGCAGTATTTT.